The 32 T cell receptor beta chains listed next were all sequenced from one sample in a study of a mutant IDH1 vaccine in newly diagnosed glioma. Regarding time point: week 11, during vaccination. A 20-mer mutant IDH1 peptide at 300 ug was injected subcutaneously with topical imiquimod. Libraries were prepared by immunoSEQ multiplex PCR; TCRdb keeps only in-frame clonotypes and omits some of them. Seen here are tens of thousands of clones, around 80% observed once, and the top ten hold about 3.8%. Their recognized antigens are unknown. Sample: PBMCs, taken from a glioma patient whose treatment included an IDH1 peptide vaccine. The origin of the receptors is a young man with glioma.

The chain links TRBV7-6 to TRBJ2-7; 10 bases are a match to TRBD1. CDR1 and CDR2 (germline): SGHVS, FNYEAQ. The length of the CDR3 is 16 residues. The ends lost 5 bases at V and 6 bases at J; junction bases unmatched: 13. In nucleotides, the CDR3 is TGTGCCAGCAGCCCGCGCCCACCCGGGACAGGGGCCGAGCAGTACTTC. Amino acid sequence: CASSPRPPGTGAEQYF.

The chain joins TRBV6-6 to TRBJ1-1, with D possibly matching TRBD1 (5 bases). The CDR3 contains 15 residues. The V end lost 7 bases, the J end lost 0 bases, and 15 bases lay between the germline ends. The germline CDR1 and CDR2 sequences are MNHNY and SVGAGI (reference sequence). CDR3 coding DNA: TGTGCCAGCAAAAATAAAGGGGCCCTGAACACTGAAGCTTTCTTT. Amino acids: CASKNKGALNTEAFF.

This chain links TRBV10-3 with TRBJ1-5; D gene unclear. This CDR3 is 12 amino acids long. Germline V CDR1 and CDR2: ENHRY, SYGVKD. Trimming took 3 bases from V and 4 from J, leaving 4 bases between them. CDR3 in amino acids: CAISDSNQPQHF. The CDR3 coding sequence is TGTGCCATCAGTGACTCGAATCAGCCCCAGCATTTT.

A single count supports this clone. This rearrangement joins TRBV7-9 to TRBJ2-2; D could derive from TRBD1 or TRBD2 (5 bases each). The CDR3 is made up of 13 amino acids. Trimming took 5 bases from V and 6 from J, leaving 10 bases between them. The V gene's germline CDR1 is SEHNR and CDR2 FQNEAQ (reference sequence). This CDR3 is CASSPRGAGELFF. CDR3 in DNA: TGTGCCAGCAGCCCCCGAGGGGCCGGGGAGCTGTTTTTT.

The gene calls are TRBV15 and TRBJ2-7; D may match TRBD1 or TRBD2 (5 bases each). CDR1 is LNHNV and CDR2 is YYDKDF in the germline V gene (reference sequence). The V end lost 0 bases, the J end lost 5 bases, and 8 bases lay between the germline ends. This CDR3 has 13 residues. The CDR3 DNA reads as TGTGCCACCAGCAGAGAGAGGGGCCACGAGCAGTACTTC. Translated, it gives CATSRERGHEQYF.

This chain links TRBV27 with TRBJ1-2; 12 bases align to TRBD1. The V gene end was trimmed by 6 bases and the J gene end by 3 bases; junction bases not matched to a gene: 11. This CDR3 has 17 amino acids. Germline V lookup: CDR1 MNHEY, CDR2 SMNVEV (reference sequence). The chain's CDR3 is CASRLRSGTGGDYGYTF. The CDR3, as DNA: TGTGCCAGCAGGCTACGATCCGGGACAGGGGGCGACTATGGCTACACCTTC.

On this clone itself: Other DNA variants within this sample encode the same CDR3. CDR3 nucleotides: TGTGCCAGCAGCGTAGGACATAAAGAGACCCAGTACTTC. This gives the protein CASSVGHKETQYF. The chain uses TRBV9 and TRBJ2-5; D unresolved. The germline V and J ends were trimmed by 0 bases and 3 bases, with 6 bases remaining between them. The CDR3 has 13 amino acids. CDR1 and CDR2 from the germline V gene are SGDLS and YYNGEE.

The genes are TRBV19 and TRBJ2-5; 10 bases are shared with TRBD2. This CDR3 contains 16 residues. The ends lost 2 bases at V and 2 bases at J; junction bases unmatched: 5. Germline-derived CDR1 and CDR2 are LNHDA and SQIVND (reference sequence). As DNA, the CDR3 is TGTGCCAGTAGTATAACCAGCGGGAGGGGACAAGAGACCCAGTACTTC. Its translation is CASSITSGRGQETQYF.

This chain connects TRBV9 to TRBJ2-1; 9 bases are a match to TRBD2. The V and J ends lost 0 bases and 7 bases, in that order; junction bases with no gene match: 8. The CDR3 has 16 residues. The germline gives CDR1 SGDLS, CDR2 YYNGEE. The chain's CDR3 is CASSVAGGRAINEQFF. The CDR3 DNA sequence: TGTGCCAGCAGCGTAGCTGGCGGGAGGGCCATTAATGAGCAGTTCTTC.

The chain employs TRBV19 and TRBJ1-2; tentatively, D is TRBD1 (5 bases). The CDR3 runs 12 residues. V shed 8 bases and J shed 2 bases, with 9 bases lying between them. Germline assignment: CDR1 LNHDA and CDR2 SQIVND (reference sequence). Here the CDR3 reads CASQGRNYGYTF. As DNA, the CDR3 is TGTGCCAGTCAGGGACGGAACTATGGCTACACCTTC.

The chain is built from TRBV7-6 and TRBJ1-1, with unresolved D. The V end was cut by 6 bases, the J end by 1 base, with 9 bases between. The CDR3 spans 13 residues. The germline V gene encodes CDR1 SGHVS and CDR2 FNYEAQ. CDR3 coding DNA: TGTGCCAGCAGTCGGACGGGGAACACTGAAGCTTTCTTT. It codes for CASSRTGNTEAFF. The full variable domain, in which reference TRBV7-6 and TRBJ1-1 provide the parts outside the CDR3, is GAGVSQSPRYKVTKRGQDVALRCDPISGHVSLYWYRQALGQGPEFLTYFNYEAQQDKSGLPNDRFSAERPEGSISTLTIQRTEQRDSAMYRCASSRTGNTEAFFGQGTRLTVV.

The chain carries TRBV19 and TRBJ2-2; 7 bases match TRBD1. Germline-derived CDR1 and CDR2 are LNHDA and SQIVND (reference sequence). There are 15 residues in the CDR3. The trim removed 5 bases at V and 0 bases at J, leaving 3 bases unmatched. The CDR3 coding sequence is TGTGCCAGTAGTTCCGGGACAGCGAACACCGGGGAGCTGTTTTTT. Translating it yields CASSSGTANTGELFF.

The chain recombines TRBV20-1 with TRBJ1-4; D is unresolved. Trimming stripped 7 bases from V and 16 bases from J, with 10 bases between. This CDR3 has 8 residues. The V gene's germline CDR1 is DFQATT and CDR2 SNEGSKA (reference sequence). In nucleotides, the CDR3 is TGCAGTGACCGGTTAGGGTTTTTT. Residues: CSDRLGFF.

The rearrangement joins TRBV4-2 to TRBJ2-5; 8 positions agree with TRBD2. CDR3 length: 14 residues. Germline assignment: CDR1 LGHNA and CDR2 YNFKEQ. The junction had 6 bases not matched to a gene; V was cut back by 8 bases and J by 1 base. The CDR3 loop is CASSGGGGQETQYF. In nucleotides, the CDR3 is TGTGCCAGCTCGGGAGGGGGGGGCCAAGAGACCCAGTACTTC.

The V call is TRBV4-2, the J call TRBJ1-1; the D gene is possibly TRBD1 (6 bases). The CDR3 length is 14 residues. V dropped 4 bases and J dropped 0 bases, with 9 bases sitting between them. In germline, CDR1 is LGHNA, CDR2 YNFKEQ. The CDR3 bases are TGTGCCAGCAGCCTAGCAGGGGTGAACACTGAAGCTTTCTTT. Translation gives CASSLAGVNTEAFF.

The V gene is TRBV5-1, the J gene TRBJ1-3, with D maybe TRBD1 (5 bases). Germline V CDR1 and CDR2: SGHRS, YFSETQ. This CDR3 has 15 residues. Trimming cost V 4 bases and J 3 bases, with 14 bases left between them. The CDR3 is CASSPRGQGGNTIYF. The CDR3 DNA is TGCGCCAGCAGCCCGAGAGGGCAGGGTGGAAACACCATATATTTT. The full variable domain, completed using reference TRBV5-1 and TRBJ1-3, is KAGVTQTPRYLIKTRGQQVTLSCSPISGHRSVSWYQQTPGQGLQFLFEYFSETQRNKGNFPGRFSGRQFSNSRSEMNVSTLELGDSALYLCASSPRGQGGNTIYFGEGSWLTVV.

V usage is TRBV2 and J usage is TRBJ2-6; D is ambiguous. CDR3 length: 15 amino acids. CDR1 is SNHLY, CDR2 FYNNEI, per germline. V was cut by 6 bases and J by 0 bases, with 9 bases left in between. The CDR3 protein is CASRKGTSGANVLTF. The CDR3 nucleotides read TGTGCCAGCAGGAAGGGAACCTCTGGGGCCAACGTCCTGACTTTC. Combining the CDR3 with reference TRBV2 and TRBJ2-6 gives the whole variable domain EPEVTQTPSHQVTQMGQEVILRCVPISNHLYFYWYRQILGQKVEFLVSFYNNEISEKSEIFDDQFSVERPDGSNFTLKIRSTKLEDSAMYFCASRKGTSGANVLTFGAGSRLTVL.

The chain has TRBV7-8 and TRBJ2-1; 16 bases align to TRBD2. Germline values: CDR1 SGHVS, CDR2 FQNEAQ. This CDR3 has 19 residues. The V segment lost 5 bases and the J segment 6 bases; nucleotides outside the gene matches: 13. The CDR3 reads CASSPRGTSGRVIFNEQFF. For the CDR3, the DNA is TGTGCCAGCAGCCCTAGGGGGACTAGCGGGAGGGTTATTTTCAATGAGCAGTTCTTC. The full variable domain, in which reference TRBV7-8 and TRBJ2-1 provide the parts outside the CDR3, is GAGVSQSPRYKVAKRGQDVALRCDPISGHVSLFWYQQALGQGPEFLTYFQNEAQLDKSGLPSDRFFAERPEGSVSTLKIQRTQQEDSAVYLCASSPRGTSGRVIFNEQFFGPGTRLTVL.

The V and J genes are TRBV7-2 and TRBJ1-4; D gene unclear. The CDR3 has 12 residues. V lost 5 bases and J lost 6, with 7 bases in between. Germline CDR1 SGHTA, CDR2 FQGNSA. The CDR3 DNA sequence: TGTGCCAGCAGCCGGGGATATGAAAAACTGTTTTTT. Protein product: CASSRGYEKLFF.

The chain joins TRBV4-3 to TRBJ2-2; D possibly corresponds to TRBD1 (5 bases). The ends were cut back, 1 base at V and 1 base at J, with 10 bases in the middle. Germline CDR1 is LGHNA and CDR2 is YSLEER. CDR3 length: 16 amino acids. CDR3 in DNA: TGCGCCAGCAGCCAAGGCAGGGAACGGAACACCGGGGAGCTGTTTTTT. Protein product: CASSQGRERNTGELFF.

This rearrangement joins TRBV30 to TRBJ2-6; a possible D gene is TRBD2 (9 bases). The germline CDR1 and CDR2 sequences are GTSNPN and SVGIG (reference sequence). This CDR3 has 17 residues. V shed 2 bases and J shed 3 bases, with 17 bases lying between them. The DNA of the CDR3 is TGTGCCTGGAGTCGGCTAGCGGGGACAGGTGGGGCCAACGTCCTGACTTTC. It codes for CAWSRLAGTGGANVLTF. The whole variable domain, filled in from reference TRBV30 and TRBJ2-6, reads SQTIHQWPATLVQPVGSPLSLECTVEGTSNPNLYWYRQAAGRGLQLLFYSVGIGQISSEVPQNLSASRPQDRQFILSSKKLLLSDSGFYLCAWSRLAGTGGANVLTFGAGSRLTVL.

This sequence joins TRBV30 and TRBJ2-1, with 8 bases matching TRBD2. The CDR3 covers 13 residues. Germline CDR1 and CDR2: GTSNPN and SVGIG (reference sequence). Trimming cost V 2 bases and J 4 bases; bases outside gene matches: 1. CDR3 nucleotide sequence: TGTGCCTGGAGTCAGCGGGAGTACAATGAGCAGTTCTTC. Amino acids: CAWSQREYNEQFF. Filled out from reference TRBV30 and TRBJ2-1, the complete variable domain reads SQTIHQWPATLVQPVGSPLSLECTVEGTSNPNLYWYRQAAGRGLQLLFYSVGIGQISSEVPQNLSASRPQDRQFILSSKKLLLSDSGFYLCAWSQREYNEQFFGPGTRLTVL.

J is TRBJ2-3 and V is TRBV7-9, with D perhaps matching TRBD1 (6 bases). The CDR3 totals 15 residues. Trimming cost V 5 bases and J 3 bases, with 15 bases left between them. Germline V gene data show CDR1 as SEHNR and CDR2 as FQNEAQ (reference sequence). The CDR3 is CASSPTQGITDTQYF. In DNA form, the CDR3 reads TGTGCCAGCAGCCCGACCCAGGGGATAACAGATACGCAGTATTTT.

The V and J genes are TRBV4-1 and TRBJ1-2; a weak D match, TRBD1 (5 bases). V lost 4 bases and J lost 3, with 15 bases in between. The CDR3 covers 15 residues. Looked up from germline, CDR1 is MGHRA and CDR2 is YSYEKL. CDR3 coding DNA: TGCGCCAGCAGCCTGGGAGAAGGGGTGGACTATGGCTACACCTTC. It is translated as CASSLGEGVDYGYTF.

The V call is TRBV5-1, the J call TRBJ2-5; D gene unclear. The V gene's germline CDR1 is SGHRS and CDR2 YFSETQ. This CDR3 is 13 amino acids long. The germline V and J ends were trimmed by 0 bases and 1 base, with 4 bases remaining between them. CDR3 residues: CASSLGTQETQYF. The CDR3 DNA reads as TGCGCCAGCAGCTTGGGGACCCAAGAGACCCAGTACTTC.

The gene calls are TRBV7-9 and TRBJ2-5, with 9 bases matching TRBD1. The CDR3 has 15 residues. CDR1 is SEHNR, CDR2 FQNEAQ, per germline (reference sequence). The ends lost 4 bases at V and 3 bases at J; junction bases unmatched: 6. CDR3 residues: CASSSPTGGKETQYF. In nucleotides, the CDR3 is TGTGCCAGCAGCTCACCGACAGGGGGTAAAGAGACCCAGTACTTC.

This clone showed up just a few times. DNA of the CDR3: TGTGCCAGCAGTTCCGCCCGGTTGGGAGAGACCCAGTACTTC. Amino acid sequence: CASSSARLGETQYF. V is TRBV28 and J is TRBJ2-5; D remains unclear. Trimming pared 4 bases from V and 4 bases from J, leaving 13 bases between. This CDR3 contains 14 residues. CDR1 and CDR2 from the germline V gene are MDHEN and SYDVKM.

This sequence joins TRBV5-1 and TRBJ2-5; 10 bases line up with TRBD1. Germline assignment: CDR1 SGHRS and CDR2 YFSETQ. J gave up 2 bases and V 4 bases, and 11 bases lay outside the gene matches. This CDR3 is built from 17 residues. CDR3 region: CASSRGQGILFQETQYF. In nucleotides, the CDR3 is TGCGCCAGCAGCAGGGGACAGGGGATCCTATTTCAAGAGACCCAGTACTTC.

This clone was seen more than once but under ten times. The V call is TRBV30, the J call TRBJ1-4; D gene ambiguous. CDR1 and CDR2 (germline): GTSNPN, SVGIG (reference sequence). This CDR3 spans 14 amino acids. With 0 bases removed from V and 6 bases from J, the gap between germline ends came to 11 bases. CDR3 region: CAWSVGRIDEKLFF. CDR3 nucleotide sequence: TGTGCCTGGAGTGTAGGGCGGATAGATGAAAAACTGTTTTTT.

The V and J genes are TRBV7-2 and TRBJ2-3, with D possibly TRBD2 on 7 matching bases. The CDR3 loop spans 15 amino acids. V was pared by 6 bases and J by 2 bases, with 15 bases between. Germline V gene data show CDR1 as SGHTA and CDR2 as FQGNSA. CDR3 residues: CASSRRGGDTDTQYF. CDR3 DNA sequence: TGTGCCAGCAGTCGGAGGGGGGGCGACACAGATACGCAGTATTTT.

V gene TRBV6-5 combines with J gene TRBJ2-3; unclear D gene. V was clipped by 0 bases and J by 2 bases, with 12 bases between them. CDR1 and CDR2 from the germline V gene are MNHEY and SVGAGI. This CDR3 spans 16 amino acids. The CDR3 spells CASSYSRQTYTDTQYF. CDR3 nucleotide sequence: TGTGCCAGCAGTTACTCGAGGCAGACCTACACAGATACGCAGTATTTT.

This sequence joins TRBV27 and TRBJ1-2; 9 positions agree with TRBD1. CDR3 size: 13 residues. In germline, CDR1 is MNHEY, CDR2 SMNVEV (reference sequence). V shed 7 bases, J shed 3 bases, and the junction held 3 bases outside the gene matches. CDR3 protein: CASKDRGDYGYTF. The CDR3 nucleotides are TGTGCCAGCAAGGACAGGGGAGACTATGGCTACACCTTC.